This T cell receptor beta chain was recovered during a study of Graves' ophthalmopathy and Graves' hyperthyroidism. RNA transcripts were the template, and TCR beta CDR3 regions were amplified from them. First-round RT-PCR employed HTBI primers, with a second-round multiplex PCR after it. TCRdb called the multiplex PCR reads again in MiXCR, with one record for every CDR3 protein. The sample has about 480,000 distinct CDR3 sequences, about 15% seen once. Germline V gene data show CDR1 as DFQATT and CDR2 as SNEGSKA (reference sequence). This CDR3 is built from 13 residues. V dropped 5 bases and J dropped 7; count of bases not matched to a gene: 4. Moderate-to-severe activity, CAS ≥3, NOSPECS ≥4 and a duration under 3 months were seen in donors with ophthalmopathy. Excluded: other autoimmune disease, uncontrolled infection, pregnancy or lactation. The sample holds many counts of this clonotype.

The TCR sequence derives from a woman under 40 with Graves' ophthalmopathy. The sequenced sample was blood. The V and J genes are TRBV20-1 and TRBJ1-6, with 8 bases fitting TRBD1. In DNA form, the CDR3 reads TGCAGTGCTGGCCGGACAGGGAATTCACCCCTCCACTTT. Translating it yields CSAGRTGNSPLHF.